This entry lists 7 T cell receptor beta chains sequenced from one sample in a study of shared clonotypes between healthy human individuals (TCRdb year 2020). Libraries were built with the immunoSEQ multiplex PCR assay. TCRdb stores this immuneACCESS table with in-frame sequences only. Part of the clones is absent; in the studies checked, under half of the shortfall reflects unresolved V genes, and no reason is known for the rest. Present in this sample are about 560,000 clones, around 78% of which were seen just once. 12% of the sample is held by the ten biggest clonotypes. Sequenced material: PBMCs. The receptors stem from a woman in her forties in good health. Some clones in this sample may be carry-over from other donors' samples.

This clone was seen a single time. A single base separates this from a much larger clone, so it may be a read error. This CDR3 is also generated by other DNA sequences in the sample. Written as DNA, the CDR3 is TGTGCCTCCCGTGGGGGGGCTCCTAACTATGGCTACACCTTC. This translates into CASRGGAPNYGYTF. The genes are TRBV30 and TRBJ1-2; D might be TRBD1 (6 bases). V lost 7 bases, J lost 0 bases, and 15 bases lay in between. Germline V gene data show CDR1 as GTSNPN and CDR2 as SVGIG (reference sequence). The CDR3 length is 14 residues.

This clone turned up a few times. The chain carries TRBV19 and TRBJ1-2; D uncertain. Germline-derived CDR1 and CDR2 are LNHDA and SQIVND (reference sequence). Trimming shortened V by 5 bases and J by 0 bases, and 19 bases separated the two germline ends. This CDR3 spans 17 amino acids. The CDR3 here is CASSPNAAAKANYGYTF. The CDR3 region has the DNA TGTGCCAGTAGTCCGAACGCCGCAGCGAAAGCTAACTATGGCTACACCTTC.

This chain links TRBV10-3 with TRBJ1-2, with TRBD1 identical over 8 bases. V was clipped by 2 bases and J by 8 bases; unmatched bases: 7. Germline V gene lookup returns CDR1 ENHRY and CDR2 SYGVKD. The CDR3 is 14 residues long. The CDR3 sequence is CAISEKGQGHGYTF. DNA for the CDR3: TGTGCCATCAGTGAGAAAGGACAGGGACACGGCTACACCTTC.

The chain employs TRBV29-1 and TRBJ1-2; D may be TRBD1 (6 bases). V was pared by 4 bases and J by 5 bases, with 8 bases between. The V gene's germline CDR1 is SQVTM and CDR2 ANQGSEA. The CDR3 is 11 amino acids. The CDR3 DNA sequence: TGCAGCGTTGTAAGGGGGTATGGCTACACCTTC. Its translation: CSVVRGYGYTF.

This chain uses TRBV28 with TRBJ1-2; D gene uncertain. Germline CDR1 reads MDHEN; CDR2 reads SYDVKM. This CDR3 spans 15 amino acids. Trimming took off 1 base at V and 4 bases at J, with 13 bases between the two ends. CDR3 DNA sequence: TGTGCCAGCAGTTTATCCTTCTGGGGAGTCTATGGCTACACCTTC. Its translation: CASSLSFWGVYGYTF.

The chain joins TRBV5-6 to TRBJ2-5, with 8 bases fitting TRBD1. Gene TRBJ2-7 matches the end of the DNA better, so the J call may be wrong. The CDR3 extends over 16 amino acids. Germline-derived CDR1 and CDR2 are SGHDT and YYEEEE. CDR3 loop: CASSLAGQGFGYEQYF. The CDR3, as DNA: TGTGCCAGCAGCTTGGCTGGACAGGGTTTTGGATACGAGCAGTACTTC.

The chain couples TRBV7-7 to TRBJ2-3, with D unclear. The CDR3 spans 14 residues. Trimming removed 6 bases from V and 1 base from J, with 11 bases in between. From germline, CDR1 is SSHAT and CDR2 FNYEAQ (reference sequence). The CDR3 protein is CASSPDWGTDTQYF. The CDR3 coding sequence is TGTGCCAGCAGTCCAGACTGGGGCACAGATACGCAGTATTTT.